Below are 5 T cell receptor beta chains sequenced from a single sample in a study of long-term antiretroviral therapy in people with HIV. Sequencing used immunoSEQ v3.0 at survey level. The assay was immunoSEQ multiplex PCR, and TCRdb's table has in-frame clones only and misses some. The table lists under 30,000 clones, 85% to 95% of them singletons. The starting material was unsorted PBMCs, obtained just over 4.8 years after starting antiretroviral therapy. These receptor sequences come from a woman between 45 and 60 years old with HIV.

The chain links TRBV6-1 to TRBJ2-1; 9 bases line up with TRBD1. With V trimmed by 2 bases and J by 4 bases, 12 bases remained unmatched. The V gene's germline CDR1 is MNHNS and CDR2 SASEGT. The CDR3 covers 18 residues. For the CDR3, the DNA is TGTGCCAGCAGTGAACAACCCTTTGGGACAGGGACTTACAATGAGCAGTTCTTC. It encodes CASSEQPFGTGTYNEQFF.

The chain uses TRBV20-1 and TRBJ1-1; D not certain. This CDR3 has 11 amino acids. CDR1 is DFQATT, CDR2 SNEGSKA, per germline (reference sequence). V lost 7 bases to trimming and J lost 1 base, with 7 bases between them. CDR3 coding DNA: TGCAGTGTTAACGGGAACACTGAAGCTTTCTTT. Translated: CSVNGNTEAFF.

This sequence joins TRBV9 and TRBJ2-5; no reliable D call. The CDR3 runs to 13 residues. Trimming cost V 0 bases and J 11 bases, with 14 bases left between them. The V gene's germline CDR1 is SGDLS and CDR2 YYNGEE. CDR3 nucleotides: TGTGCCAGCAGCGTAGCTGGAGTCGGCCCTCAGTACTTC. This sequence encodes CASSVAGVGPQYF.

Only one count was recorded for this clone. V and J are TRBV29-1 and TRBJ2-7; the D gene is possibly TRBD1 (6 bases). CDR3 length: 13 residues. Trimming cost V 7 bases and J 5 bases, with 18 bases left between them. Germline V gene data show CDR1 as SQVTM and CDR2 as ANQGSEA. CDR3 sequence: CSASSTGNHEQYF. The DNA for the CDR3 is TGCAGCGCTTCTTCGACAGGAAACCACGAGCAGTACTTC.

The rearrangement joins TRBV2 to TRBJ2-7; maybe TRBD2 (5 bases). In germline, CDR1 is SNHLY, CDR2 FYNNEI. The V gene lost 5 bases and the J gene lost 6 bases, with 11 bases spanning the gap. The CDR3 contains 12 residues. The CDR3 bases are TGTGCCAGCAGTCGGGGTTTGAGCGAGCAGTACTTC. This encodes CASSRGLSEQYF.